This T cell receptor beta chain was recovered during a study of Ad26.COV2.S vaccination and SARS-CoV-2 variants. Study context: Ad26.COV2.S shots went into the muscle once or twice, 56 days apart.

Study-wide results and limits: In TCR breadth and depth analyses, total T cell responses may have been underestimated. The authors reported substantial breadth in spike-specific CD8+ and CD4+ T cell responses after vaccination.

Profiling relied on immunoSEQ multiplex PCR, and the TCRdb table lists in-frame clones only, not all of them. The table lists about 390,000 clones, 80% to 90% of them singletons. CDR1 and CDR2 from the germline V gene are KGHDR and SFDVKD. Unmatched junction bases numbered 15, after V lost 3 bases and J lost 8 bases. The CDR3 consists of 17 residues. This clone was counted a single time. Its antigen is currently unknown. The treatment: some 20 received Ad26.COV2.S at low or high dose, single or two shots; several received placebo; per-sample allocation not given. It was on day 63 after the first vaccine or placebo injection that samples were taken. Within Boston, the person who donated was an adult of 18-55 years.

This material consisted of peripheral blood, taken in a trial of Ad26.COV2.S vaccine versus placebo. V gene TRBV24-1 combines with J gene TRBJ2-1, with 7 bases fitting TRBD1. The receptor was derived from a person aged 18 to 59 who received the Ad26.COV2.S COVID-19 vaccine or a placebo. CDR3 loop: CATSDTSGTVSLDEQFF. For the CDR3, the DNA is TGTGCCACCAGTGATACGTCCGGGACAGTTAGCTTAGATGAGCAGTTCTTC.